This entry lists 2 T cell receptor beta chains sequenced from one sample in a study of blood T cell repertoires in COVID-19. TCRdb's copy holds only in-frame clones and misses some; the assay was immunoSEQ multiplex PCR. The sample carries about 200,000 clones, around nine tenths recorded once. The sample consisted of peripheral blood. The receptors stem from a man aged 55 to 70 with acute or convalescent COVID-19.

CDR3 sequence: CASSFIPTGASYEQYF. The CDR3 DNA sequence: TGTGCCAGCAGCTTCATACCGACAGGGGCCTCCTACGAGCAGTACTTC. The rearrangement links TRBV7-9 to TRBJ2-7; 8 nucleotides agree with TRBD1. In germline, CDR1 is SEHNR, CDR2 FQNEAQ (reference sequence). The V segment lost 3 bases and the J segment 0 bases; nucleotides outside the gene matches: 7. The CDR3 has 16 amino acids.

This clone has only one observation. This chain's CDR3 is CASSFTGANTGELFF. The DNA for the CDR3 is TGTGCCAGCAGCTTCACAGGGGCGAACACCGGGGAGCTGTTTTTT. The V call is TRBV7-8, the J call TRBJ2-2, with 7 bases aligning to TRBD1. CDR1 SGHVS and CDR2 FQNEAQ come from the germline V gene. Trimming removed 3 bases from V and 0 bases from J; junction bases left unmatched: 1. This CDR3 is 15 amino acids long.